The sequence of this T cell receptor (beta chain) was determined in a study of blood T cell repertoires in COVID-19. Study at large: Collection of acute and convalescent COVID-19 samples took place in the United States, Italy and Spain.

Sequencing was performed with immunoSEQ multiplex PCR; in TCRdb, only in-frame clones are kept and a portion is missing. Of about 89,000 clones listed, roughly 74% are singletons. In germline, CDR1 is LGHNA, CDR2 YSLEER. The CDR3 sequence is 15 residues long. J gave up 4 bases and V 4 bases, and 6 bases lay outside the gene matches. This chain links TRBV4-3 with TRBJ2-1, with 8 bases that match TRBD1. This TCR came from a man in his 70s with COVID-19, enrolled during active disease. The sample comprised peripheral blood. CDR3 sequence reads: CASSLLGQDYNEQFF. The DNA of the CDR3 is TGCGCCAGCAGCCTCCTGGGACAGGATTACAATGAGCAGTTCTTC.